The clone carrying this T cell receptor (beta chain) has at least ten counts. After removal of 1 base from V and 6 bases from J, the junction contained 10 bases not matched to a gene. From germline, CDR1 is LNHDA and CDR2 SQIVND (reference sequence). There are 16 residues in the CDR3. The protocol was immunoSEQ multiplex PCR, while the TCRdb copy is restricted to in-frame clones and leaves out a portion. The table includes around 190,000 clones, approximately 84% detected once. This specimen belongs to a study of blood T cell repertoires in COVID-19. Study background: Acute-phase and convalescent COVID-19 samples originated in the United States, Italy and Spain.

The sequence was collected from a woman older than 75 with acute or convalescent COVID-19. Sequences were obtained from peripheral blood. The rearrangement joins TRBV19 to TRBJ1-1; the match to TRBD1 covers 8 bases. CDR3 in amino acids: CASSIGSGTGLAEAFF. CDR3 coding DNA: TGTGCCAGTAGTATAGGTTCCGGGACAGGACTTGCTGAAGCTTTCTTT.